This paragraph reports one T cell receptor (beta chain). It lacks a known antigen. No much larger clone is present one base from it, and per-base qualities are unavailable. The data stem from a study of CD8 T cells in ankylosing spondylitis (TCRdb year 2017). Some background on the complete study: T cell receptor beta repertoires were profiled in healthy donors and ankylosing spondylitis patients so that disease-linked TCR variants could be found. The full study cohort comprised around 25 ankylosing spondylitis patients and roughly 100 healthy donors. Peripheral blood was sampled, and synovial fluid was also collected from ankylosing spondylitis patients. Findings and caveats that apply to the study as a whole: A CD8+ phenotype was shown by the disease-linked clones, which were found at relatively low frequencies in peripheral blood. Blood from ankylosing spondylitis patients appeared to be characterized by a TCR beta motif made up of several highly homologous amino acid variants. The disease-linked clones were reported as significantly enriched in matched synovial fluid samples from ankylosing spondylitis patients. Some of the motif variants had been reported before in the synovial fluid and blood of reactive arthritis patients, a finding that suggests common disease-initiation mechanisms.

The instrument given in TCRdb is Illumina HiSeq 2500. Quantitative 5'-RACE with molecular barcodes was used to prepare TCR beta libraries. The source study handled its data this way. To identify disease-linked TCR variants, a new computational method was used, one built on a probabilistic model of VDJ rearrangement. TCRdb cleaned the public reads at Q25 with fastp, built clones with MiXCR and kept in-frame beta chains. All rows with the same CDR3 protein become a single entry with the most common DNA and genes. The V and J calls follow TCRdb's processing rather than the paper's. This sample gives around 300,000 distinct CDR3 sequences in total; less than 25% of them show up just once. The top ten constitute 3.5% of the sample. The CDR3 numbers 12 residues from cysteine through phenylalanine. The sequence is cut down to CDR3 DNA, 36 bases in frame from base 1. V and J are truncated by 5 bases and 0 bases respectively, leaving an intervening sequence of 5 bases. The germline V gene (reference sequence) sets CDR1 to DFQATT and CDR2 to SNEGSKA.

The sequencing sample was made of blood, either unsorted or a sorted T cell fraction (not recorded which). This receptor was taken from a female donor with ankylosing spondylitis or in good health (not recorded which). Rearrangement joined TRBV20-1 to TRBJ1-5, with the D gene not clear enough to name. The nucleotide sequence reads TGCAGTGCTCGTTATAGCAATCAGCCCCAGCATTTT. This is translated as CSARYSNQPQHF.